A single sample is the source of the 7 T cell receptor beta chains below, sequenced in a study of regulatory T cells in long-lasting Graves disease. Documented time point: newly diagnosed GD, antithyroid drugs for less than 3 months. Extracted RNA from PBMCs served as the source of the TCR library. According to the study, TCR beta libraries were built with iRepertoire HTBI primers and CDR3-region Arm-PCR. TCRdb ran MiXCR on the multiplex PCR reads and lists one entry per CDR3 protein. The profile shows over 350,000 distinct CDR3 sequences, around 13% of them singletons. These sequences were also reported in another study, on T cells in Graves' hyperthyroidism and ophthalmopathy.

The sequences come from peripheral blood mononuclear cells (PBMCs), collected at new diagnosis, from a patient treated with antithyroid drugs. Source of these receptors: a woman aged 45-59 years with Graves disease.

On this clonotype: This may be a read error, as it is one base from a much larger clone. The rearrangement links TRBV6-2 or TRBV6-3 to TRBJ2-4; D gene unclear. Germline V gene data show CDR1 as MNHEY and CDR2 as SVGEGT. This CDR3 is built from 15 residues. In DNA, the CDR3 is TGTGCCAGCAGTTACTCTTCCCAAGCCAAAAACACTCAGTACTTC. It encodes CASSYSSQAKNTQYF.

The V gene is TRBV5-5, the J gene TRBJ2-2, with a possible D match to TRBD1 (6 bases). The germline V and J ends were trimmed by 2 bases and 6 bases, with 11 bases remaining between them. Per germline, CDR1 SGHKS and CDR2 YYEKEE (reference sequence). The CDR3 loop spans 14 amino acids. This CDR3 reads CASSFNRVSGELFF. The CDR3 bases are TGTGCCAGCAGCTTTAACAGGGTCTCCGGGGAGCTGTTTTTT. The full variable domain, rest sourced from reference TRBV5-5 and TRBJ2-2, is DAGVTQSPTHLIKTRGQQVTLRCSPISGHKSVSWYQQVLGQGPQFIFQYYEKEERGRGNFPDRFSARQFPNYSSELNVNALLLGDSALYLCASSFNRVSGELFFGEGSRLTVL.

This clonotype came up many times. The chain recombines TRBV7-2 with TRBJ2-5; D is unresolved. Germline CDR1 is SGHTA and CDR2 is FQGNSA. This CDR3 is 14 amino acids long. V was clipped by 1 base and J by 1 base, with 7 bases between them. The CDR3 sequence is CASSLDVSQETQYF. The CDR3 region has the DNA TGTGCCAGCAGCTTAGATGTCAGCCAAGAGACCCAGTACTTC.

This clonotype was seen at least ten times. V and J are TRBV28 and TRBJ2-5; D remains unclear. CDR1 is MDHEN and CDR2 is SYDVKM in the germline V gene. V was shortened by 5 bases and J by 1 base, with 11 bases between the two germline ends. This CDR3 has 14 residues. CDR3 residues: CASSLTPIQETQYF. The DNA of the CDR3 is TGTGCCAGCAGTCTGACCCCCATCCAAGAGACCCAGTACTTC.

This clonotype was counted ten times or more. V gene TRBV27 combines with J gene TRBJ2-7, with 7 bases that match TRBD1. This CDR3 contains 15 residues. Germline loops: CDR1 MNHEY, CDR2 SMNVEV (reference sequence). V shed 2 bases and J 2 bases; nucleotides not matched to a gene: 6. CDR3 residues: CASSLRFGQAYEQYF. The CDR3 bases are TGTGCCAGCAGTTTAAGGTTTGGACAGGCCTACGAGCAGTACTTC.

This clonotype appeared a few times. This sequence joins TRBV5-5 and TRBJ1-2; D is unresolved. The CDR3 is made up of 15 amino acids. The V end was cut by 4 bases, the J end by 4 bases, with 17 bases between. CDR1 and CDR2 from the germline V gene are SGHKS and YYEKEE (reference sequence). CDR3 sequence (DNA): TGTGCCAGCAGCCCCGAATCGGGGTTATTCTATGGCTACACCTTC. The encoded protein is CASSPESGLFYGYTF. Based on the CDR3 plus reference TRBV5-5 and TRBJ1-2, the full variable domain is DAGVTQSPTHLIKTRGQQVTLRCSPISGHKSVSWYQQVLGQGPQFIFQYYEKEERGRGNFPDRFSARQFPNYSSELNVNALLLGDSALYLCASSPESGLFYGYTFGSGTRLTVV.

This clonotype was counted only a few times. The chain links TRBV10-3 to TRBJ1-1, with D unclear. V gave up 10 bases and J gave up 1 base, with 13 bases separating them. CDR1 and CDR2 (germline): ENHRY, SYGVKD. This CDR3 is 13 amino acids long. The CDR3 DNA reads as TGTGCCAGGCCCCAGAGGGAGAACACTGAAGCTTTCTTT. Protein sequence: CARPQRENTEAFF.